The 30 T cell receptor beta chains listed next were all sequenced from one sample in a study of T cell responses to AZD1222 COVID-19 vaccine. The assay was immunoSEQ multiplex PCR, and TCRdb's table has in-frame clones only and misses some. The table shows 75,000 to 95,000 clones, with about 91% occurring only once. The specimen comprised peripheral blood, sampled on day 0 of MenACWY control vaccination. The receptors shown here come from an adult in good health.

This chain uses TRBV6-5 with TRBJ1-5; the match to TRBD1 covers 10 bases. Losses at the gene ends were 6 bases for V and 4 bases for J; bases not matched to a gene: 6. This CDR3 is built from 15 residues. CDR1 is MNHEY, CDR2 SVGAGI, per germline. The CDR3 spells CASRPRQGANQPQHF. The CDR3, as DNA: TGTGCCAGCAGGCCAAGACAGGGGGCTAATCAGCCCCAGCATTTT.

The chain recombines TRBV20-1 with TRBJ1-3; D ambiguous. V gave up 3 bases and J gave up 3 bases, with 9 bases separating them. Germline V gene lookup returns CDR1 DFQATT and CDR2 SNEGSKA (reference sequence). CDR3 size: 13 residues. The CDR3 nucleotides read TGCAGTGCTAGTGCTGTGGTTGGAAACACCATATATTTT. This encodes CSASAVVGNTIYF.

The gene calls are TRBV10-2 and TRBJ2-1; TRBD1 matches 8 bases. The CDR3 is 15 amino acids. The trim removed 6 bases at V and 2 bases at J, leaving 6 bases unmatched. From germline, CDR1 is WSHSY and CDR2 SAAADI. DNA of the CDR3: TGCGCCAGCAGGGGGACAGGAGGAACCTACAATGAGCAGTTCTTC. Amino acids: CASRGTGGTYNEQFF.

This chain links TRBV28 with TRBJ2-1; a possible D gene is TRBD2 (6 bases). Germline lookup yields CDR1 MDHEN and CDR2 SYDVKM. The CDR3 covers 15 residues. Trimming took 7 bases from V and 5 from J, leaving 18 bases between them. The CDR3 loop reads CASTSGGIINNEQFF. CDR3 DNA: TGTGCCAGCACTTCTGGCGGGATTATCAACAATGAGCAGTTCTTC.

The chain has TRBV5-1 and TRBJ2-2; 8 bases line up with TRBD1. The CDR3 length is 14 residues. Trimming took 7 bases from V and 1 from J; bases not matched to a gene: 3. Germline assignment: CDR1 SGHRS and CDR2 YFSETQ. CDR3 amino acids: CASGGQGNTGELFF. The CDR3, as DNA: TGCGCCAGCGGTGGACAGGGGAACACCGGGGAGCTGTTTTTT.

The chain joins TRBV7-9 to TRBJ1-1; D may be TRBD1 (5 bases). The CDR3 is 12 residues long. From germline, CDR1 is SEHNR and CDR2 FQNEAQ (reference sequence). Trimming pared 5 bases from V and 1 base from J, leaving 5 bases between. CDR3 protein: CASSDRNTEAFF. The CDR3 bases are TGTGCCAGCAGCGACAGGAACACTGAAGCTTTCTTT.

The V call is TRBV5-4, the J call TRBJ2-3, with 7 bases matching TRBD1. V was clipped by 0 bases and J by 3 bases; unmatched bases: 1. The germline CDR1 and CDR2 sequences are SGHNT and YYREEE (reference sequence). The CDR3 has 14 amino acids. The CDR3 here is CASSLEGATDTQYF. CDR3 nucleotide sequence: TGTGCCAGCAGCTTGGAGGGGGCGACAGATACGCAGTATTTT.

This clone was counted a single time. The gene calls are TRBV6-4 and TRBJ2-2; D not certain. The CDR3 covers 14 residues. Germline values: CDR1 MRHNA, CDR2 SNTAGT. V dropped 4 bases and J dropped 2 bases, with 8 bases sitting between them. The DNA of the CDR3 is TGTGCCAGCAGTGGCGAACCCAACACCGGGGAGCTGTTTTTT. It specifies CASSGEPNTGELFF.

This chain connects TRBV6-5 to TRBJ1-6, with 7 bases identical to TRBD1. The V and J ends lost 4 bases and 4 bases, in that order; junction bases with no gene match: 7. Germline V gene lookup returns CDR1 MNHEY and CDR2 SVGAGI. The CDR3 is 16 amino acids. DNA for the CDR3: TGTGCCAGCAGTTTCAGCCGGGACAGATATAATTCACCCCTCCACTTT. Encoded protein: CASSFSRDRYNSPLHF.

Only a few counts were recorded for this clone. As DNA, the CDR3 is TGCGCCAGCAGCCCCGAGGCAGGCTCTGGGGCCAACGTCCTGACTTTC. This codes for CASSPEAGSGANVLTF. The V and J genes are TRBV4-3 and TRBJ2-6; D is ambiguous. Trimming left V 4 bases short and J 0 bases short, with 10 bases between. Germline CDR1 reads LGHNA; CDR2 reads YSLEER. This CDR3 has 16 amino acids.

V usage is TRBV11-2 and J usage is TRBJ2-7, with 9 bases lining up with TRBD2. There are 17 residues in the CDR3. The V gene end was trimmed by 1 base and the J gene end by 5 bases; junction bases not matched to a gene: 12. In germline, CDR1 is SGHAT, CDR2 FQNNGV. The CDR3 sequence: CASSLGFHSGSGDEQYF. The CDR3 coding sequence is TGTGCCAGCAGCTTAGGGTTTCATAGCGGGAGCGGGGACGAGCAGTACTTC.

The J gene is TRBJ2-1, the V gene TRBV6-4, with no clear D. The CDR3 contains 13 residues. The germline V gene encodes CDR1 MRHNA and CDR2 SNTAGT. Trimming pared 5 bases from V and 0 bases from J, leaving 5 bases between. This CDR3 reads CASSRSSYNEQFF. CDR3 nucleotide sequence: TGTGCCAGCAGTCGGTCCTCCTACAATGAGCAGTTCTTC.

This clone was picked up one time. The chain links TRBV19 to TRBJ2-7; D is possibly TRBD1 or TRBD2 (7 bases each). The CDR3 length is 16 residues. V was shortened by 6 bases and J by 4 bases, with 22 bases between the two germline ends. Germline V gene sequence: CDR1 LNHDA, CDR2 SQIVND (reference sequence). The CDR3 spells CASSKRQGGRTYEQYF. DNA of the CDR3: TGTGCCAGTAGCAAAAGGCAGGGGGGGCGAACTTACGAGCAGTACTTC.

V is TRBV9 and J is TRBJ2-7; TRBD2 is a possible D gene (5 bases). The germline V and J ends were trimmed by 4 bases and 1 base, with 9 bases remaining between them. The CDR3 spans 13 residues. Germline CDR1 is SGDLS and CDR2 is YYNGEE. DNA of the CDR3: TGTGCCAGCAGCACACCGGGGTCCTACGAGCAGTACTTC. Translating gives CASSTPGSYEQYF.

The chain carries TRBV6-2 or TRBV6-3 and TRBJ2-7; D is uncertain. V shed 2 bases and J shed 2 bases, with 10 bases lying between them. Germline loops: CDR1 MNHEY, CDR2 SVGEGT. This CDR3 spans 14 amino acids. The CDR3 DNA reads as TGTGCCAGCAGTTACAGGTCAATACCCTACGAGCAGTACTTC. It codes for CASSYRSIPYEQYF.

V is TRBV21-1 and J is TRBJ2-5; TRBD1 reflects the table's D call only, with no check against the DNA. TRBV21-1 is a recognized pseudogene. The CDR3 contains 16 residues. The CDR3 here is CASSKPDRGCRETQYF. Written as DNA, the CDR3 is TGTGCCAGCAGCAAACCCGACAGGGGCTGCAGGGAGACCCAGTACTTC.

J is TRBJ1-5 and V is TRBV19, with 7 bases lining up with TRBD1. The J segment lost 5 bases and the V segment lost 3 bases, leaving 4 bases of the junction unmatched. The V gene's germline CDR1 is LNHDA and CDR2 SQIVND (reference sequence). This CDR3 region has 14 residues. CDR3 coding DNA: TGTGCCAGTAGTATCCCGACAGGGCATCAGCCCCAGCATTTT. This codes for CASSIPTGHQPQHF.

This clone was observed a single time. The chain employs TRBV5-1 and TRBJ2-3; possible D gene TRBD2, 7 bases. Germline CDR1 reads SGHRS; CDR2 reads YFSETQ. This CDR3 contains 17 residues. Trimming left V 4 bases short and J 2 bases short, with 20 bases between. CDR3: CASSPRGGAGITDTQYF. The CDR3 DNA reads TGCGCCAGCAGCCCGCGAGGGGGAGCGGGGATCACAGATACGCAGTATTTT.

The rearrangement links TRBV7-2 to TRBJ2-3, with D possibly matching TRBD2 (6 bases). The germline V gene encodes CDR1 SGHTA and CDR2 FQGNSA. V lost 5 bases to trimming and J lost 0 bases, with 18 bases between them. The CDR3 is made up of 17 amino acids. CDR3 residues: CASSPLRWRGSTDTQYF. The CDR3 DNA follows: TGTGCCAGCAGCCCACTCAGGTGGCGGGGTAGCACAGATACGCAGTATTTT.

The chain joins TRBV29-1 to TRBJ2-1; a weak D match, TRBD2 (6 bases). V was trimmed by 8 bases and J by 6 bases, leaving 17 bases between them. In germline, CDR1 is SQVTM, CDR2 ANQGSEA. This CDR3 is built from 13 residues. CDR3 sequence reads: CSPEPSEGNEQFF. DNA for the CDR3: TGCAGCCCGGAGCCTAGCGAGGGCAATGAGCAGTTCTTC.

The chain combines TRBV7-2 with TRBJ2-1, with TRBD2 matching 7 bases. V lost 4 bases to trimming and J lost 3 bases; unmatched junction nucleotides: 6. This CDR3 region has 15 residues. Looked up from germline, CDR1 is SGHTA and CDR2 is FQGNSA. The CDR3, as DNA: TGTGCCAGCAGCTCATTGGGGGACTACTACAATGAGCAGTTCTTC. Translating gives CASSSLGDYYNEQFF.

This chain's CDR3 is CASSADSSSGELFF. CDR3 nucleotide sequence: TGTGCCAGCAGCGCGGACAGTAGCTCCGGGGAGCTGTTTTTT. V and J are TRBV9 and TRBJ2-2; D possibly corresponds to TRBD1 (6 bases). CDR1 is SGDLS and CDR2 is YYNGEE in the germline V gene. This CDR3 region has 14 residues. The germline V and J ends were trimmed by 3 bases and 6 bases, with 12 bases remaining between them.

The rearrangement uses TRBV7-9 and TRBJ2-2, with 11 bases that match TRBD2. The ends lost 2 bases at V and 4 bases at J; junction bases unmatched: 9. The germline CDR1 and CDR2 sequences are SEHNR and FQNEAQ (reference sequence). The CDR3 length is 18 residues. CDR3 in DNA: TGTGCCAGCAGCTTACCCCCCCGACTAGCGGGACTCACCGGGGAGCTGTTTTTT. Residues: CASSLPPRLAGLTGELFF.

V and J are TRBV18 and TRBJ2-3; tentatively, D is TRBD1 (5 bases). The CDR3 sequence is 16 residues long. Germline loops: CDR1 KGHSH, CDR2 LQKENI. Trimming pared 3 bases from V and 2 bases from J, leaving 15 bases between. Here the CDR3 DNA reads TGTGCCAGCTCACCCGTACAGAGACAGATCACAGATACGCAGTATTTT. Encoded protein: CASSPVQRQITDTQYF.

The V and J genes are TRBV7-8 and TRBJ1-1; TRBD1 matches at 7 bases. V lost 1 base to trimming and J lost 4 bases; unmatched junction nucleotides: 6. The CDR3 covers 15 residues. Germline values: CDR1 SGHVS, CDR2 FQNEAQ. The CDR3 spells CASSLVDRVGTEAFF. The CDR3 DNA follows: TGTGCCAGCAGCTTAGTCGACAGGGTAGGCACTGAAGCTTTCTTT.

The V call is TRBV11-2, the J call TRBJ2-5; no definite D call. Germline V gene lookup returns CDR1 SGHAT and CDR2 FQNNGV. This CDR3 spans 13 amino acids. V was trimmed by 5 bases and J by 0 bases, leaving 7 bases between them. The CDR3 nucleotides are TGTGCCAGCAGCACCACCTACCAAGAGACCCAGTACTTC. It codes for CASSTTYQETQYF.

The CDR3 DNA reads as TGTGCCAGCTCACCACCCGACGCGCCGTACGAGCAGTACTTC. Protein sequence: CASSPPDAPYEQYF. This rearrangement joins TRBV18 to TRBJ2-7; D gene ambiguous. Per germline, CDR1 KGHSH and CDR2 LQKENI. V was trimmed by 0 bases and J by 4 bases, leaving 10 bases between them. The CDR3 is made up of 14 amino acids.

The chain has TRBV9 and TRBJ2-6, with TRBD1 matching over 8 bases. This CDR3 is built from 18 residues. With V trimmed by 4 bases and J by 0 bases, 9 bases remained unmatched. Looked up from germline, CDR1 is SGDLS and CDR2 is YYNGEE. CDR3 nucleotide sequence: TGTGCCAGCAGCCAACACAGGGGGGTCAGCTCTGGGGCCAACGTCCTGACTTTC. This encodes CASSQHRGVSSGANVLTF.

The J gene is TRBJ2-7, the V gene TRBV6-5; the D gene is possibly TRBD1 (6 bases). Germline CDR1 MNHEY, CDR2 SVGAGI. The CDR3 is 13 residues long. V was pared by 6 bases and J by 3 bases, with 12 bases between. This CDR3 reads CASRKDSFYEQYF. DNA for the CDR3: TGTGCCAGCAGGAAGGACAGCTTCTACGAGCAGTACTTC.

This sequence joins TRBV28 and TRBJ2-2, with D unresolved. Germline V gene lookup returns CDR1 MDHEN and CDR2 SYDVKM. V lost 1 base, J lost 2 bases, and 11 bases lay in between. CDR3 length: 16 residues. Here the CDR3 DNA reads TGTGCCAGCAGTTTATTGCTCGAAGCAAACACCGGGGAGCTGTTTTTT. Encoded protein: CASSLLLEANTGELFF.